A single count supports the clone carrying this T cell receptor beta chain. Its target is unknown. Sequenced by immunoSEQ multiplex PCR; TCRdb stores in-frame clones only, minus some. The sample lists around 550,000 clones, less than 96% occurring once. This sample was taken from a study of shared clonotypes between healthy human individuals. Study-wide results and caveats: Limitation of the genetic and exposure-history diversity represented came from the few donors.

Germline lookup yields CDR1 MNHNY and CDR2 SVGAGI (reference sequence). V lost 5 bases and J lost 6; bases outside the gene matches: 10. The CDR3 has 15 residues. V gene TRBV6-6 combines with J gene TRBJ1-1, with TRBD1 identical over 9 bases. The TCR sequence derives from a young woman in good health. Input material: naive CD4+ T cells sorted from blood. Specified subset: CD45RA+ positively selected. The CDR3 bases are TGTGCCAGCAGTACACAGGGGGCGGGGCTGGCTGAAGCTTTCTTT. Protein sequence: CASSTQGAGLAEAFF.